This TCR beta chain was sequenced in a study of regulatory T cells in long-lasting Graves disease. The CDR3 contains 17 residues. From germline, CDR1 is SNHLY and CDR2 FYNNEI. The germline V and J ends were trimmed by 4 bases and 2 bases, with 20 bases remaining between them. The table lists this clonotype with many counts. Time point denoted: newly diagnosed GD, antithyroid drugs for less than 3 months. Making the TCR library involved RNA that had been extracted from PBMCs. CDR3 regions were amplified by Arm-PCR using iRepertoire HTBI primers to build TCR beta libraries. TCRdb passed the multiplex PCR reads through MiXCR, listing each CDR3 protein once. Of 550,000 or so distinct CDR3 sequences listed, about 11% are singletons. These data were also filed under a second study, of T cells in Graves' hyperthyroidism and ophthalmopathy. That work adds: Graves' hyperthyroidism was deemed stable absent ophthalmopathy progression within 18 months.

The material sequenced was peripheral blood mononuclear cells (PBMCs), taken at new diagnosis, from a patient treated with antithyroid drugs. This TCR was recovered from a woman in her 30s with Graves disease. The chain joins TRBV2 to TRBJ1-2; D might be TRBD1 (6 bases). In nucleotides, the CDR3 is TGTGCCAGCAGTGCTACTACCCCGCGGACAGCGAACTATGGCTACACCTTC. This sequence encodes CASSATTPRTANYGYTF.